The 5 T cell receptor beta chains reported below all come from one sample, sequenced in a study of beta chain features in type 1 diabetes. Expressed TCRB transcripts got sequenced, as all isolated RNA was reverse transcribed. Produced via immunoSEQ multiplex PCR; TCRdb's table is partial and in-frame only. The repertoire holds tens of thousands of clones, with 40% to 60% as singletons. Study-wide results and limits: There was a moderate but significant shortening of TCRB CDR3s in all four CD4+ subsets of Type 1 diabetes patients.

No cognate antigen is known for these TCRs. Sequencing input: Tregs from blood. These receptors originate from a middle-aged woman with type 1 diabetes.

This chain connects TRBV7-9 to TRBJ1-2; 11 bases match TRBD1. Per germline, CDR1 SEHNR and CDR2 FQNEAQ (reference sequence). This CDR3 has 15 amino acids. Trimming cost V 4 bases and J 8 bases; bases outside gene matches: 9. The CDR3 nucleotides are TGTGCCAGCAGCTCCCTCCGGACAGGGGGCTGGGGCTACACCTTC. Its protein is CASSSLRTGGWGYTF.

The rearrangement joins TRBV10-3 to TRBJ2-7, with D perhaps TRBD1 (6 bases). V was trimmed by 0 bases and J by 8 bases, leaving 14 bases between them. Germline V lookup: CDR1 ENHRY, CDR2 SYGVKD. CDR3 length equals 14 residues. CDR3 sequence reads: CAISESRGRTKQYF. CDR3 nucleotides: TGTGCCATCAGTGAGTCCAGGGGACGTACGAAGCAGTACTTC.

The sample holds one count of this clone. The rearrangement uses TRBV29-1 and TRBJ1-1; D is perhaps TRBD1 (5 bases). Germline V gene data show CDR1 as SQVTM and CDR2 as ANQGSEA. The CDR3 length is 14 residues. The germline V and J ends were trimmed by 0 bases and 0 bases, with 8 bases remaining between them. The CDR3 DNA reads as TGCAGCGTTGAAGAAGACAGCTTGAACACTGAAGCTTTCTTT. Protein sequence: CSVEEDSLNTEAFF.

There are a few counts of this clone. CDR3 DNA: TGCGCCAGCAGCTATGGGCAGGGGGCAAACACCATATATTTT. Translation gives CASSYGQGANTIYF. J is TRBJ1-3 and V is TRBV5-1; 8 bases map to TRBD1. CDR1 is SGHRS, CDR2 YFSETQ, per germline. V lost 3 bases and J lost 6; bases outside the gene matches: 5. This CDR3 has 14 amino acids.

V usage is TRBV2 and J usage is TRBJ2-3, with 8 nucleotides matching TRBD2. Germline CDR1 reads SNHLY; CDR2 reads FYNNEI. The CDR3 has 19 amino acids. The V and J ends lost 0 bases and 5 bases, in that order; junction bases with no gene match: 16. CDR3 region: CASSEALRQVAGLRDTQYF. Here the CDR3 DNA reads TGTGCCAGCAGTGAAGCGCTTCGACAAGTAGCGGGGTTGAGAGATACGCAGTATTTT. Full variable domain (outside the CDR3, taken from reference TRBV2 and TRBJ2-3): EPEVTQTPSHQVTQMGQEVILRCVPISNHLYFYWYRQILGQKVEFLVSFYNNEISEKSEIFDDQFSVERPDGSNFTLKIRSTKLEDSAMYFCASSEALRQVAGLRDTQYFGPGTRLTVL.